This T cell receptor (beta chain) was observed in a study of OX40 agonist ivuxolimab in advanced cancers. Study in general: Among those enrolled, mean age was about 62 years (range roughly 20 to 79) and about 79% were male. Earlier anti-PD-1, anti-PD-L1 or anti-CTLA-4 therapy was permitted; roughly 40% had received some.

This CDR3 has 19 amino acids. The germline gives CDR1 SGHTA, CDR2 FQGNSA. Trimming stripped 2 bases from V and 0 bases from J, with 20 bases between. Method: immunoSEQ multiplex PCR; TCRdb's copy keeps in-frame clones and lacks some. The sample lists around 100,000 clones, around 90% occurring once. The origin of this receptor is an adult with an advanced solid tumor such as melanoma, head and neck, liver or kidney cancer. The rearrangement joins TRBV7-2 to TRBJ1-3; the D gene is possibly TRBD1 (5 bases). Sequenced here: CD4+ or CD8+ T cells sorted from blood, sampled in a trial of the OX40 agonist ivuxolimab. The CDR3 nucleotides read TGTGCCAGCAGCTTAATTGGGGGAGCCGGCTATTCCTCTGGAAACACCATATATTTT. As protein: CASSLIGGAGYSSGNTIYF.